A single sample gave rise to the 28 T cell receptor beta chains below, sequenced in a study of blood T cell repertoires in COVID-19. Some clones are missing from TCRdb's copy, which holds only in-frame ones; the method was immunoSEQ multiplex PCR. The table includes about 68,000 clones, 89% detected once. The sample consisted of peripheral blood. The receptors were sampled from a man aged 45-60 years with active COVID-19.

This clone has only one observation. V gene TRBV19 combines with J gene TRBJ2-1; maybe TRBD1 (6 bases). Trimming left V 3 bases short and J 8 bases short, with 17 bases between. Per the germline V gene, CDR1 is LNHDA and CDR2 is SQIVND (reference sequence). This CDR3 contains 15 residues. The CDR3 sequence: CASSIRGASGDEQFF. The CDR3 nucleotides are TGTGCCAGTAGTATCCGTGGGGCATCAGGGGATGAGCAGTTCTTC.

V is TRBV10-3 and J is TRBJ2-5; 8 positions match TRBD1. This CDR3 has 16 residues. J lost 5 bases, V lost 3 bases, and 11 bases had no gene match. From germline, CDR1 is ENHRY and CDR2 SYGVKD. CDR3 sequence reads: CAISDPPSGGSETQYF. In DNA, the CDR3 is TGTGCCATCAGTGACCCTCCCTCAGGGGGCAGCGAGACCCAGTACTTC.

V gene TRBV28 combines with J gene TRBJ1-2; 7 positions agree with TRBD1. The CDR3 consists of 12 residues. Germline V CDR1 and CDR2: MDHEN, SYDVKM. Trimming took 5 bases from V and 7 from J; bases not matched to a gene: 4. The CDR3 sequence is CASSRGQGGYTF. The CDR3 DNA reads as TGTGCCAGCAGTAGGGGGCAGGGTGGCTACACCTTC.

This clone has a single count. V is TRBV2 and J is TRBJ1-1; 9 bases are a match to TRBD1. J lost 1 base, V lost 3 bases, and 6 bases had no gene match. Germline CDR1 reads SNHLY; CDR2 reads FYNNEI. The CDR3 length is 16 residues. The CDR3 region has the DNA TGTGCCAGCAGTGATGGGACAGGGCTGGGGAACACTGAAGCTTTCTTT. Its translation: CASSDGTGLGNTEAFF.

The chain uses TRBV27 and TRBJ2-2; TRBD1 matches 12 bases. Germline CDR1 MNHEY, CDR2 SMNVEV (reference sequence). This CDR3 has 17 amino acids. Unmatched junction bases numbered 7, after V lost 1 base and J lost 7 bases. The CDR3 protein is CASSLWGGQGAVGELFF. The CDR3 DNA sequence: TGTGCCAGCAGTTTATGGGGGGGACAGGGGGCGGTCGGGGAGCTGTTTTTT.

The sample holds one count of this clone. The gene calls are TRBV12-5 and TRBJ2-5; TRBD2 agrees at 11 bases. The CDR3 loop spans 15 amino acids. Germline V gene sequence: CDR1 LGHNT, CDR2 FRNRAP. V lost 7 bases and J lost 4; bases outside the gene matches: 8. In DNA, the CDR3 is TGTGCTAGTGCCTCGGCGGGACTAGCGGTAGAGACCCAGTACTTC. This gives the protein CASASAGLAVETQYF.

The chain uses TRBV14 and TRBJ1-2; D ambiguous. CDR1 SGHDN and CDR2 FVKESK come from the germline V gene. V was pared by 1 base and J by 5 bases, with 8 bases between. The CDR3 has 13 amino acids. The CDR3 region has the DNA TGTGCCAGCAGCCAAGCGCAGGCATATGGCTACACCTTC. This translates into CASSQAQAYGYTF. Filled out from reference TRBV14 and TRBJ1-2, the complete variable domain reads EAGVTQFPSHSVIEKGQTVTLRCDPISGHDNLYWYRRVMGKEIKFLLHFVKESKQDESGMPNNRFLAERTGGTYSTLKVQPAELEDSGVYFCASSQAQAYGYTFGSGTRLTVV.

The J gene is TRBJ2-7, the V gene TRBV6-5, with D perhaps matching TRBD1 (5 bases). CDR1 and CDR2 from the germline V gene are MNHEY and SVGAGI. The CDR3 has 15 residues. V was pared by 4 bases and J by 0 bases, with 13 bases between. The CDR3 sequence: CASSSPGSVSYEQYF. DNA for the CDR3: TGTGCCAGCAGTTCTCCAGGGTCAGTCTCCTACGAGCAGTACTTC.

V is TRBV9 and J is TRBJ2-1, with 10 bases that match TRBD2. Germline V CDR1 and CDR2: SGDLS, YYNGEE. There are 15 residues in the CDR3. The V and J ends lost 4 bases and 9 bases, in that order; junction bases with no gene match: 10. This CDR3 is CASSPPSSGGGEQFF. CDR3 nucleotide sequence: TGTGCCAGCAGCCCCCCCTCTAGCGGGGGAGGTGAGCAGTTCTTC.

This sequence joins TRBV7-9 and TRBJ2-1; D not certain. This CDR3 has 16 amino acids. Trimming removed 2 bases from V and 6 bases from J, with 17 bases in between. Germline CDR1 and CDR2: SEHNR and FQNEAQ (reference sequence). The CDR3 is CASSLLGSQASNEQFF. DNA for the CDR3: TGTGCCAGCAGCTTATTGGGCAGCCAGGCCTCCAATGAGCAGTTCTTC.

J is TRBJ1-2 and V is TRBV7-9; 10 bases agree with TRBD1. The V and J ends lost 5 bases and 3 bases, in that order; junction bases with no gene match: 3. Germline values: CDR1 SEHNR, CDR2 FQNEAQ (reference sequence). CDR3 length: 14 residues. As DNA, the CDR3 is TGTGCCAGCAGCGAGGACAGGGGGGACTATGGCTACACCTTC. Translation: CASSEDRGDYGYTF.

V gene TRBV18 combines with J gene TRBJ1-3; 7 bases agree with TRBD1. Trimming at V came to 6 bases and at J to 0 bases, leaving 8 bases not matched to a gene. The CDR3 sequence is 16 residues long. Germline values: CDR1 KGHSH, CDR2 LQKENI. DNA of the CDR3: TGTGCCAGCTCGCCCGGACAGGTTGCCTCTGGAAACACCATATATTTT. It codes for CASSPGQVASGNTIYF.

CDR3 sequence (DNA): TGTGCCAGCAGCCAAGGACAGGGGGCTTCTGGCATTCAGTACTTC. The encoded protein is CASSQGQGASGIQYF. The chain couples TRBV3-1 (or the pseudogene TRBV3-2) to TRBJ2-4; TRBD1 matches 10 bases. With V trimmed by 1 base and J by 9 bases, 6 bases remained unmatched. The CDR3 is 15 residues long. Germline V lookup: CDR1 LGHDT, CDR2 YNNKEL (reference sequence).

The V gene is TRBV6-5, the J gene TRBJ1-2, with D possibly being TRBD1 (6 bases). The CDR3 has 12 amino acids. Germline V gene sequence: CDR1 MNHEY, CDR2 SVGAGI. Trimming cost V 6 bases and J 4 bases, with 9 bases left between them. In DNA, the CDR3 is TGTGCCAGCAGCGCCAGGGGCTATGGCTACACCTTC. Translated, it gives CASSARGYGYTF.

This clone has only one observation. This chain connects TRBV7-2 to TRBJ1-5; TRBD1 matches 8 bases. This CDR3 region has 14 residues. Germline values: CDR1 SGHTA, CDR2 FQGNSA. After removal of 3 bases from V and 6 bases from J, the junction contained 4 bases not matched to a gene. In DNA, the CDR3 is TGTGCCAGCAGCTTGGACAGGGTGGGTCAGCCCCAGCATTTT. It codes for CASSLDRVGQPQHF.

This clone qualifies as medium-sized. This sequence joins TRBV3-1 (or the pseudogene TRBV3-2) and TRBJ2-5, with unresolved D. CDR1 is LGHDT and CDR2 is YNNKEL in the germline V gene (reference sequence). The CDR3 contains 14 residues. Deletions cut 4 bases from V and 5 bases from J, with 14 bases between. The CDR3 here is CASSRVLVHETQYF. CDR3 coding DNA: TGTGCCAGCAGCCGTGTCTTAGTTCACGAGACCCAGTACTTC.

In DNA, the CDR3 is TGTGCCAGCCAAAATAAGGGGAGGGGGAACACTGAAGCTTTCTTT. It translates to CASQNKGRGNTEAFF. The V call is TRBV5-7, the J call TRBJ1-1; D may be TRBD1 (5 bases). TRBV5-7 is an ORF for which the function is uncertain. CDR3 length: 15 residues. The germline V and J ends were trimmed by 7 bases and 1 base, with 17 bases remaining between them.

This chain links TRBV9 with TRBJ2-7; 9 bases map to TRBD1. Germline lookup yields CDR1 SGDLS and CDR2 YYNGEE. CDR3 size: 12 residues. V gave up 4 bases and J gave up 6 bases; unmatched junction bases: 2. CDR3 amino acids: CASSRTGVEQYF. CDR3 in DNA: TGTGCCAGCAGCCGGACAGGGGTCGAGCAGTACTTC. The complete variable domain, with remaining parts taken from reference TRBV9 and TRBJ2-7, reads DSGVTQTPKHLITATGQRVTLRCSPRSGDLSVYWYQQSLDQGLQFLIQYYNGEERAKGNILERFSAQQFPDLHSELNLSSLELGDSALYFCASSRTGVEQYFGPGTRLTVT.

The rearrangement links TRBV19 to TRBJ2-3; tentatively, D is TRBD1 (6 bases). The CDR3 is made up of 14 amino acids. Germline values: CDR1 LNHDA, CDR2 SQIVND (reference sequence). Between the trimmed V and J ends, which lost 3 bases and 4 bases, there was a span of 11 bases. The CDR3 sequence: CASSIGQGSDTQYF. DNA of the CDR3: TGTGCCAGTAGTATTGGGCAGGGGTCAGATACGCAGTATTTT.

The V call is TRBV5-6, the J call TRBJ2-5; no clear D gene. This CDR3 contains 14 residues. V was clipped by 2 bases and J by 2 bases, with 10 bases between them. From germline, CDR1 is SGHDT and CDR2 YYEEEE. CDR3 sequence reads: CASSLGYSQETQYF. CDR3 DNA sequence: TGTGCCAGCAGCTTAGGATACAGTCAAGAGACCCAGTACTTC. Based on the CDR3 plus reference TRBV5-6 and TRBJ2-5, the full variable domain is DAGVTQSPTHLIKTRGQQVTLRCSPKSGHDTVSWYQQALGQGPQFIFQYYEEEERQRGNFPDRFSGHQFPNYSSELNVNALLLGDSALYLCASSLGYSQETQYFGPGTRLLVL.

The J gene is TRBJ2-1, the V gene TRBV7-2; a weak D match, TRBD1 (6 bases). Germline loops: CDR1 SGHTA, CDR2 FQGNSA. The CDR3 extends over 13 amino acids. Trimming cost V 5 bases and J 10 bases, with 15 bases left between them. The CDR3 region is CASSPSRGKEQFF. The CDR3 nucleotides read TGTGCCAGCAGCCCGTCGAGGGGGAAGGAGCAGTTCTTC.

This clone was observed once. V usage is TRBV12-3 or TRBV12-4 and J usage is TRBJ1-6; no reliable D call. V lost 1 base and J 14 bases, leaving 9 bases between the germline ends. This CDR3 contains 12 residues. The DNA for the CDR3 is TGTGCCAGCAGTTTAGTGAGGTCAGCCCTCCACTTT. It translates to CASSLVRSALHF.

The chain employs TRBV6-4 and TRBJ1-1; maybe TRBD1 (6 bases). The ends were cut back, 2 bases at V and 4 bases at J, with 11 bases in the middle. CDR3 length: 14 residues. CDR1 is MRHNA and CDR2 is SNTAGT in the germline V gene. The CDR3 reads CASSDRGGSTEAFF. CDR3 sequence (DNA): TGTGCCAGCAGTGACAGGGGGGGGAGCACTGAAGCTTTCTTT.

This rearrangement joins TRBV2 to TRBJ2-2; weak D call: TRBD2 (6 bases). CDR3 length equals 16 residues. The ends were cut back, 6 bases at V and 5 bases at J, with 19 bases in the middle. The germline V gene has CDR1 SNHLY and CDR2 FYNNEI. The CDR3 DNA sequence: TGTGCCAGCAGCCTAATGACTAGGGGAAGTACCGGGGAGCTGTTTTTT. Translation gives CASSLMTRGSTGELFF.

This clone was seen more than once but under ten times. This sequence joins TRBV6-2 or TRBV6-3 and TRBJ1-6; maybe TRBD1 (5 bases). Trimming took 6 bases from V and 8 from J, leaving 23 bases between them. The germline CDR1 and CDR2 sequences are MNHEY and SVGEGT. This CDR3 region has 17 residues. CDR3 coding DNA: TGTGCCAGCAGCCACCCCCAGGGCTACGGAAAGGATTCACCCCTCCACTTT. Protein sequence: CASSHPQGYGKDSPLHF.

J is TRBJ1-1 and V is TRBV5-1; TRBD1 is a possible D gene (6 bases). Germline CDR1 SGHRS, CDR2 YFSETQ. Trimming took off 2 bases at V and 5 bases at J, with 13 bases between the two ends. The CDR3 is made up of 14 amino acids. CDR3 nucleotide sequence: TGCGCCAGCAGCTTCCAGGGGTTTCAAACTGAAGCTTTCTTT. Residues: CASSFQGFQTEAFF.

The J gene is TRBJ1-5, the V gene TRBV18; 8 positions agree with TRBD1. V trimming: 5 bases; J trimming: 4 bases; junction bases outside the gene matches: 7. CDR3 length: 15 residues. Germline assignment: CDR1 KGHSH and CDR2 LQKENI. The CDR3 sequence is CASSWGQAQNQPQHF. The CDR3, as DNA: TGTGCCAGCTCATGGGGACAGGCCCAAAATCAGCCCCAGCATTTT.

This chain uses TRBV7-2 with TRBJ1-6, with a weak D call TRBD1 (5 bases). The V and J ends lost 6 bases and 9 bases respectively, with 12 bases between them. This CDR3 spans 13 amino acids. Germline V gene data show CDR1 as SGHTA and CDR2 as FQGNSA. The chain's CDR3 is CASRRDLGSPLHF. For the CDR3, the DNA is TGTGCCAGCAGACGGGACTTGGGTTCACCCCTCCACTTT.